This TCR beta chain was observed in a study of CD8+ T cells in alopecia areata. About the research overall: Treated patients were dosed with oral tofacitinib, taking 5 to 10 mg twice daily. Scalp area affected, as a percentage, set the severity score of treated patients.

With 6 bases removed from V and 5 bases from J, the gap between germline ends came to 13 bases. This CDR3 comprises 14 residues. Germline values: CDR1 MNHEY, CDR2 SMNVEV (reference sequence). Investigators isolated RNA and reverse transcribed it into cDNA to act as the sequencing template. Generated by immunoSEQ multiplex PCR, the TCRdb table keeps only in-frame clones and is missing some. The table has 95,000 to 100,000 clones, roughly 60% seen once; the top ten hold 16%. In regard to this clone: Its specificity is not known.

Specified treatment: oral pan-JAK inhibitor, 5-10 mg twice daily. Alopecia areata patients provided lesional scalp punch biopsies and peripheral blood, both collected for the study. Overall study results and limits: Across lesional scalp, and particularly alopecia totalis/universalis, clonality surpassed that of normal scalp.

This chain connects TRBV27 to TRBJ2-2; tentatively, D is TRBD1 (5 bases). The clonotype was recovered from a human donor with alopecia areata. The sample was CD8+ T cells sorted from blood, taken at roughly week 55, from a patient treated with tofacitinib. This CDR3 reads CASSPRQGTGELFF. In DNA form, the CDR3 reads TGTGCCAGCAGCCCTCGCCAGGGAACCGGGGAGCTGTTTTTT.